This paragraph reports one T cell receptor (beta chain). Clones were read by immunoSEQ multiplex PCR, and TCRdb kept only the in-frame ones, dropping some. The table has under 450,000 clones, 85% to 95% seen once. This specimen comes from a study of shared T cell receptors in the human thymus. Germline CDR1 is SGHVS and CDR2 is FNYEAQ. The ends lost 4 bases at V and 4 bases at J; junction bases unmatched: 11. CDR3 length: 17 amino acids. This chain connects TRBV7-6 to TRBJ1-3, with TRBD1 identical over 9 bases. Sequencing was performed on thymocytes. This receptor was taken from a human donor. CDR3 coding DNA: TGTGCCAGCAGCTCCCCGGGACAGGGAGCGGCCGGAAACACCATATATTTT. It translates to CASSSPGQGAAGNTIYF.